This T cell receptor (beta chain) appears in the sequencing data of a study of cytomegalovirus exposure and HLA in healthy donors. Study-wide background: In an earlier analysis, approximately 120 million unique TCR beta sequences were found from approximately 190 million T cells. Across around 400 genotyped donors, 81% landed in the Caucasian-associated ancestry cluster.

This CDR3 region has 16 residues. Per the germline V gene, CDR1 is SGHVS and CDR2 is FQNEAQ. Trimming took 0 bases from V and 2 from J, leaving 11 bases between them. The study ran its PCR with 60 Vbeta and 13 Jbeta primers. The method was immunoSEQ multiplex PCR; TCRdb's version includes in-frame clones alone and lacks a portion of them. Of about 150,000 clones detected, roughly 84% appear once; the ten largest clones hold 1.5%. The chain employs TRBV7-8 and TRBJ1-5; TRBD1 is a possible D gene (5 bases). The sequence was obtained from a woman between 18 and 30 years old in good health and CMV-seronegative. Sequencing used PBMCs. The CDR3 loop reads CASSLAQGAGNQPQHF. CDR3 sequence (DNA): TGTGCCAGCAGCTTAGCACAAGGGGCCGGCAATCAGCCCCAGCATTTT.